Below are 20 T cell receptor beta chains sequenced from a single sample in a study of cytomegalovirus exposure and HLA in healthy donors. The PCR had 60 Vbeta and 13 Jbeta primers. Measured with immunoSEQ multiplex PCR; TCRdb has only the in-frame clones, and not every one. Among almost 200,000 clones listed, about 85% were seen once. The sequencing sample was made of PBMCs. These receptors were obtained from a male donor in good health and CMV-seropositive.

This clone turned up a few times. The chain carries TRBV2 and TRBJ1-2; D is undetermined. The germline V and J ends were trimmed by 11 bases and 1 base, with 11 bases remaining between them. The CDR3 is made up of 12 amino acids. Germline V gene sequence: CDR1 SNHLY, CDR2 FYNNEI. Written as DNA, the CDR3 is TGTGCCGGGGAGACGGATAACTATGGCTACACCTTC. It is translated as CAGETDNYGYTF. Full variable domain (missing parts from reference TRBV2 and TRBJ1-2): EPEVTQTPSHQVTQMGQEVILRCVPISNHLYFYWYRQILGQKVEFLVSFYNNEISEKSEIFDDQFSVERPDGSNFTLKIRSTKLEDSAMYFCAGETDNYGYTFGSGTRLTVV.

The chain uses TRBV19 and TRBJ1-2; D perhaps matches TRBD1 (5 bases). Germline-derived CDR1 and CDR2 are LNHDA and SQIVND (reference sequence). The germline V and J ends were trimmed by 5 bases and 0 bases, with 7 bases remaining between them. The CDR3 loop spans 13 amino acids. Here the CDR3 DNA reads TGTGCCAGTAGTGTGGACACTAACTATGGCTACACCTTC. It translates to CASSVDTNYGYTF.

The CDR3 sequence is CASSQVDGGGRSEQFF. For the CDR3, the DNA is TGTGCCAGCAGCCAAGTCGATGGCGGGGGGAGGAGTGAGCAGTTCTTC. The rearrangement uses TRBV4-2 and TRBJ2-1, with TRBD2 matching 8 bases. Trimming cost V 1 base and J 9 bases; bases outside gene matches: 11. The V gene's germline CDR1 is LGHNA and CDR2 YNFKEQ. CDR3 length: 16 amino acids.

In this sample, this clone turned up once. The V call is TRBV7-2, the J call TRBJ1-5, with D perhaps TRBD1 (6 bases). Germline CDR1 and CDR2: SGHTA and FQGNSA. This CDR3 has 14 residues. V lost 2 bases and J lost 11, with 16 bases in between. The DNA of the CDR3 is TGTGCCAGCAGCTTAACAGGGCCAGCTTCAGCCCAGCATTTT. This sequence encodes CASSLTGPASAQHF.

The genes are TRBV5-4 and TRBJ2-2; D may be TRBD2 (6 bases). This CDR3 has 14 residues. CDR1 and CDR2 (germline): SGHNT, YYREEE (reference sequence). V was trimmed by 9 bases and J by 5 bases, leaving 17 bases between them. CDR3 bases: TGTGCCACTGCGGTATGGGACTTTACCGGGGAGCTGTTTTTT. Its protein is CATAVWDFTGELFF.

DNA of the CDR3: TGTGCCAGCAGTACCACCGGGGGCGAGCAGTACTTC. Protein product: CASSTTGGEQYF. This chain links TRBV5-6 with TRBJ2-7; TRBD2 is a possible D gene (6 bases). Germline V gene sequence: CDR1 SGHDT, CDR2 YYEEEE. The length of the CDR3 is 12 residues. The V and J ends lost 5 bases and 6 bases respectively, with 12 bases between them.

This clone occurred a few times. The J gene is TRBJ1-3, the V gene TRBV7-2; TRBD1 might be the D (6 bases). V was shortened by 4 bases and J by 15 bases, with 16 bases between the two germline ends. This CDR3 contains 12 residues. Germline-derived CDR1 and CDR2 are SGHTA and FQGNSA. Here the CDR3 reads CASSSNRAWAYF. The CDR3 DNA follows: TGTGCCAGCAGCTCGAACAGGGCCTGGGCATATTTT.

The chain couples TRBV4-2 to TRBJ1-1; D might be TRBD1 (6 bases). Germline CDR1 LGHNA, CDR2 YNFKEQ. Trimming removed 4 bases at V and 2 bases at J, with 14 bases between. This CDR3 region has 15 residues. In DNA, the CDR3 is TGTGCCAGCAGCCCTGGACAGCGGCCAAACACTGAAGCTTTCTTT. Translating gives CASSPGQRPNTEAFF.

The chain recombines TRBV7-8 with TRBJ1-2; D may be TRBD1 (5 bases). CDR3 length: 14 amino acids. V dropped 7 bases and J dropped 3 bases, with 15 bases sitting between them. Looked up from germline, CDR1 is SGHVS and CDR2 is FQNEAQ. This chain's CDR3 is CASNFQGVDYGYTF. The CDR3 DNA follows: TGTGCCAGCAACTTTCAAGGGGTAGACTATGGCTACACCTTC.

The chain is built from TRBV2 and TRBJ2-1; D is undetermined. This CDR3 region has 11 residues. V was pared by 5 bases and J by 8 bases, with 7 bases between. Germline loops: CDR1 SNHLY, CDR2 FYNNEI. The DNA of the CDR3 is TGTGCCAGCAGTTATAAGCATGAGCAGTTCTTC. Translation: CASSYKHEQFF.

The rearrangement joins TRBV7-3 to TRBJ2-2, with no clear D. The germline gives CDR1 SGHTA, CDR2 FQGTGA. The germline V and J ends were trimmed by 5 bases and 0 bases, with 10 bases remaining between them. The CDR3 sequence is 15 residues long. The CDR3 loop is CASSPPLANTGELFF. DNA of the CDR3: TGTGCCAGCAGCCCGCCCCTAGCGAACACCGGGGAGCTGTTTTTT.

This clone has only one observation. The chain employs TRBV30 and TRBJ2-2, with 7 nucleotides matching TRBD2. Germline loops: CDR1 GTSNPN, CDR2 SVGIG (reference sequence). CDR3 size: 16 residues. The ends lost 4 bases at V and 4 bases at J; junction bases unmatched: 12. The CDR3 sequence: CAWTGQERDLTGELFF. DNA of the CDR3: TGTGCCTGGACAGGGCAGGAGCGGGACCTCACCGGGGAGCTGTTTTTT. The full variable domain, its missing parts supplied by reference TRBV30 and TRBJ2-2, is SQTIHQWPATLVQPVGSPLSLECTVEGTSNPNLYWYRQAAGRGLQLLFYSVGIGQISSEVPQNLSASRPQDRQFILSSKKLLLSDSGFYLCAWTGQERDLTGELFFGEGSRLTVL.

In regard to this clone: Other DNA sequences from this sample encode an identical CDR3 as well. The genes are TRBV18 and TRBJ2-7; 10 bases align to TRBD1. The CDR3 length is 14 residues. Trimming removed 3 bases from V and 2 bases from J; junction bases left unmatched: 1. Germline V gene sequence: CDR1 KGHSH, CDR2 LQKENI. The CDR3 DNA reads as TGTGCCAGCTCACCGGGACAGGGGACCTACGAGCAGTACTTC. It encodes CASSPGQGTYEQYF.

The V gene is TRBV5-6, the J gene TRBJ2-5; 7 bases are a match to TRBD1. Judging by the DNA end, TRBJ2-7 fits better; the J call may be wrong. Germline V lookup: CDR1 SGHDT, CDR2 YYEEEE. This CDR3 region has 14 residues. For the CDR3, the DNA is TGTGCCAGCAGCTCCTCGACAGGGCGATACGAGCAGTACTTC. It translates to CASSSSTGRYEQYF.

This chain joins TRBV5-1 and TRBJ1-1, with 9 bases aligning to TRBD1. This CDR3 contains 15 residues. CDR1 SGHRS and CDR2 YFSETQ come from the germline V gene. With V trimmed by 4 bases and J by 0 bases, 4 bases remained unmatched. CDR3 bases: TGCGCCAGCAGCCTGGGACAGGGTATGAACACTGAAGCTTTCTTT. This codes for CASSLGQGMNTEAFF.

V usage is TRBV5-4 and J usage is TRBJ2-5, with D possibly being TRBD2 (5 bases). CDR1 and CDR2 from the germline V gene are SGHNT and YYREEE (reference sequence). The germline V and J ends were trimmed by 3 bases and 4 bases, with 22 bases remaining between them. CDR3 length equals 17 residues. The CDR3 coding sequence is TGTGCCAGCAGCTCGGATCGACGGACTTTAGGACCAGAGACCCAGTACTTC. This translates into CASSSDRRTLGPETQYF.

This sequence joins TRBV30 and TRBJ1-2; no definite D call. The germline V gene encodes CDR1 GTSNPN and CDR2 SVGIG (reference sequence). This CDR3 has 12 residues. V dropped 1 base and J dropped 8 bases, with 11 bases sitting between them. The CDR3 protein is CAWSASQAGYTF. The DNA for the CDR3 is TGTGCCTGGAGTGCCAGCCAAGCGGGCTACACCTTC.

This clone was seen a handful of times. V is TRBV29-1 and J is TRBJ1-1; the D is unclear. V lost 4 bases and J 0 bases, leaving 9 bases between the germline ends. Germline V lookup: CDR1 SQVTM, CDR2 ANQGSEA. This CDR3 contains 13 residues. CDR3 DNA: TGCAGCGTTGCCGCAGGCGTGAACACTGAAGCTTTCTTT. Residues: CSVAAGVNTEAFF.

The J gene is TRBJ1-1, the V gene TRBV4-3, with D unclear. The germline CDR1 and CDR2 sequences are LGHNA and YSLEER. The CDR3 is 14 residues long. V was cut by 0 bases and J by 11 bases, with 16 bases left in between. The CDR3 DNA sequence: TGCGCCAGCAGCCAAGAGTCTGGAGGTGGGTCGGCTTTCTTT. Protein product: CASSQESGGGSAFF.

The V gene is TRBV15, the J gene TRBJ1-1; D is possibly TRBD1 (5 bases). Per germline, CDR1 LNHNV and CDR2 YYDKDF (reference sequence). The CDR3 runs 16 residues. V was cut by 0 bases and J by 5 bases, with 16 bases left in between. In DNA form, the CDR3 reads TGTGCCACCAGCAGAGATAGGGTCAGGGAGGGGACTGAAGCTTTCTTT. As protein: CATSRDRVREGTEAFF.